One and the same sample provided the 17 T cell receptor beta chains below, sequenced in a study of cytotoxic CD8 clonotypes in ibrutinib-treated CLL. Assay used: immunoSEQ multiplex PCR; TCRdb lists only in-frame clones, some missing. The sample contains roughly 160,000 clones, roughly 86% of which appear only once. Material: PBMCs, obtained after 12 months of ibrutinib treatment. The receptors here all came from a human donor with chronic lymphocytic leukemia.

The gene calls are TRBV29-1 and TRBJ1-2; D is uncertain. CDR1 and CDR2 from the germline V gene are SQVTM and ANQGSEA. This CDR3 comprises 10 residues. Between the trimmed V and J ends, which lost 7 bases and 8 bases, there was a span of 11 bases. As DNA, the CDR3 is TGCAGCGCCTGGGTGAAAGGCTACACCTTC. Protein sequence: CSAWVKGYTF.

This chain links TRBV28 with TRBJ2-7, with D possibly being TRBD1 or TRBD2 (5 bases each). V lost 5 bases, J lost 11 bases, and 16 bases lay in between. The CDR3 has 12 amino acids. Germline V lookup: CDR1 MDHEN, CDR2 SYDVKM. This CDR3 is CASSPGQELKYF. The CDR3 region has the DNA TGTGCCAGCAGTCCGGGGCAGGAGTTGAAGTACTTC.

DNA of the CDR3: TGTGCCAGCAGCCCTCGGGGAGGGCACAGGGGTCAGCCCCAGCATTTT. It yields the protein CASSPRGGHRGQPQHF. V and J are TRBV5-8 and TRBJ1-5; 7 positions match TRBD1. The trim removed 4 bases at V and 6 bases at J, leaving 13 bases unmatched. From germline, CDR1 is SGHTS and CDR2 YDEGEE. The CDR3 length is 16 residues.

There are a few counts of this clone. CDR3 protein: CASSTGTSGEQYF. The CDR3 DNA reads TGCGCCAGCAGCACAGGGACTAGCGGCGAGCAGTACTTC. The genes are TRBV5-1 and TRBJ2-7; TRBD2 matches at 11 bases. Germline V gene data show CDR1 as SGHRS and CDR2 as YFSETQ. Unmatched junction bases numbered 3, after V lost 4 bases and J lost 6 bases. The CDR3 contains 13 residues.

The chain recombines TRBV7-3 with TRBJ1-2; the D gene is possibly TRBD1 (5 bases). Germline V gene data show CDR1 as SGHTA and CDR2 as FQGTGA. This CDR3 has 18 amino acids. V was cut by 5 bases and J by 0 bases, with 22 bases left in between. The CDR3 nucleotides are TGTGCCAGCAGCCCTCAGGGTCCGGGTCGAGGATCTAACTATGGCTACACCTTC. Its translation: CASSPQGPGRGSNYGYTF.

The chain couples TRBV2 to TRBJ2-7, with D possibly TRBD1 on 5 matching bases. The CDR3 covers 15 residues. Germline V lookup: CDR1 SNHLY, CDR2 FYNNEI. V was shortened by 4 bases and J by 0 bases, with 13 bases between the two germline ends. The CDR3 nucleotides are TGTGCCAGCAGTGGAGGCAGGGTAAGCTCCTACGAGCAGTACTTC. This encodes CASSGGRVSSYEQYF.

V and J are TRBV7-2 and TRBJ2-1, with a tentative D call TRBD2 (6 bases). The V end lost 0 bases, the J end lost 7 bases, and 19 bases lay between the germline ends. This CDR3 spans 17 amino acids. Germline loops: CDR1 SGHTA, CDR2 FQGNSA. The CDR3 sequence: CASSLARRARGGNEQFF. Here the CDR3 DNA reads TGTGCCAGCAGCTTAGCGCGGAGGGCCCGCGGAGGGAATGAGCAGTTCTTC.

This clone appeared a single time. Other DNA sequences in the sample encode the same CDR3. The chain couples TRBV28 to TRBJ2-2; D unclear. Germline V gene data show CDR1 as MDHEN and CDR2 as SYDVKM. There are 12 residues in the CDR3. V was clipped by 3 bases and J by 5 bases, with 4 bases between them. The CDR3 DNA reads TGTGCCAGCAGTTTGCTAACCGGGGAGCTGTTTTTT. Protein sequence: CASSLLTGELFF.

V and J are TRBV10-1 and TRBJ1-1; TRBD1 matches 7 bases. The CDR3 runs to 17 residues. V gave up 3 bases and J gave up 0 bases; unmatched junction bases: 10. Germline V gene data show CDR1 as WNHNN and CDR2 as SYGVQD (reference sequence). DNA of the CDR3: TGCGCCAGCAGTGATTTAGGGGGCAGGGGGGTGAACACTGAAGCTTTCTTT. This translates into CASSDLGGRGVNTEAFF.

This chain uses TRBV6-6 with TRBJ2-2; TRBD1 might be the D (5 bases). This CDR3 contains 15 residues. V was clipped by 6 bases and J by 2 bases, with 13 bases between them. Germline V gene data show CDR1 as MNHNY and CDR2 as SVGAGI (reference sequence). The CDR3 sequence is CASRLQGINTGELFF. In nucleotides, the CDR3 is TGTGCCAGCAGACTCCAGGGTATCAACACCGGGGAGCTGTTTTTT.

This chain joins TRBV5-6 and TRBJ1-3; TRBD1 agrees at 11 bases. CDR1 and CDR2 from the germline V gene are SGHDT and YYEEEE. The length of the CDR3 is 18 residues. V shed 2 bases, J shed 3 bases, and the junction held 10 bases outside the gene matches. CDR3 nucleotides: TGTGCCAGCAGCTTAACTGGAGGACAGGGGGCGCTTGGAAACACCATATATTTT. It translates to CASSLTGGQGALGNTIYF.

V and J are TRBV9 and TRBJ2-3; 14 bases are shared with TRBD2. The CDR3 is 16 amino acids. V gave up 7 bases and J gave up 2 bases; unmatched junction bases: 6. Germline CDR1 SGDLS, CDR2 YYNGEE. In DNA, the CDR3 is TGTGCCAGCGCTAAGACTAGCGGGAGGGACACAGATACGCAGTATTTT. This gives the protein CASAKTSGRDTDTQYF.

V is TRBV18 and J is TRBJ2-3; D is perhaps TRBD1 (5 bases). The CDR3 runs to 17 residues. Trimming took 0 bases from V and 3 from J, leaving 16 bases between them. Germline V gene data show CDR1 as KGHSH and CDR2 as LQKENI. CDR3 sequence (DNA): TGTGCCAGCTCACCACCTAGGGGATCGATAGGAACAGATACGCAGTATTTT. It specifies CASSPPRGSIGTDTQYF. The variable domain in full, completed from reference TRBV18 and TRBJ2-3, reads NAGVMQNPRHLVRRRGQEARLRCSPMKGHSHVYWYRQLPEEGLKFMVYLQKENIIDESGMPKERFSAEFPKEGPSILRIQQVVRGDSAAYFCASSPPRGSIGTDTQYFGPGTRLTVL.

The chain couples TRBV28 to TRBJ1-4, with 7 nucleotides matching TRBD1. This CDR3 contains 15 residues. Germline lookup yields CDR1 MDHEN and CDR2 SYDVKM. The junction had 7 bases not matched to a gene; V was cut back by 6 bases and J by 3 bases. CDR3 bases: TGTGCCAGCAGCCCAAGGGGGCAGGCTAATGAAAAACTGTTTTTT. This gives the protein CASSPRGQANEKLFF.

V gene TRBV19 combines with J gene TRBJ1-2; unclear D gene. CDR3 length: 18 residues. The V gene lost 5 bases and the J gene lost 4 bases, with 26 bases spanning the gap. Germline V gene sequence: CDR1 LNHDA, CDR2 SQIVND (reference sequence). CDR3 in DNA: TGTGCCAGTAGTCCTACTCGGAGCCTGAAAACCTTTAGCTATGGCTACACCTTC. Translating gives CASSPTRSLKTFSYGYTF.

This chain links TRBV23-1 with TRBJ1-3; the D gene is possibly TRBD1 (5 bases). TRBV23-1 is marked as an open reading frame, function uncertain. V was pared by 2 bases and J by 0 bases, with 14 bases between. There are 17 residues in the CDR3. CDR3 nucleotides: TGCGCCAGCAGTCAAATCGGCAGGGCCCGCTCTGGAAACACCATATATTTT. Its protein is CASSQIGRARSGNTIYF.

V gene TRBV7-3 combines with J gene TRBJ2-1; D may be TRBD2 (6 bases). V was cut by 5 bases and J by 4 bases, with 18 bases left in between. Germline V lookup: CDR1 SGHTA, CDR2 FQGTGA. CDR3 length equals 16 residues. For the CDR3, the DNA is TGTGCCAGCAGCCTTGACAGCGGGCCGAGATACAATGAGCAGTTCTTC. It is translated as CASSLDSGPRYNEQFF.